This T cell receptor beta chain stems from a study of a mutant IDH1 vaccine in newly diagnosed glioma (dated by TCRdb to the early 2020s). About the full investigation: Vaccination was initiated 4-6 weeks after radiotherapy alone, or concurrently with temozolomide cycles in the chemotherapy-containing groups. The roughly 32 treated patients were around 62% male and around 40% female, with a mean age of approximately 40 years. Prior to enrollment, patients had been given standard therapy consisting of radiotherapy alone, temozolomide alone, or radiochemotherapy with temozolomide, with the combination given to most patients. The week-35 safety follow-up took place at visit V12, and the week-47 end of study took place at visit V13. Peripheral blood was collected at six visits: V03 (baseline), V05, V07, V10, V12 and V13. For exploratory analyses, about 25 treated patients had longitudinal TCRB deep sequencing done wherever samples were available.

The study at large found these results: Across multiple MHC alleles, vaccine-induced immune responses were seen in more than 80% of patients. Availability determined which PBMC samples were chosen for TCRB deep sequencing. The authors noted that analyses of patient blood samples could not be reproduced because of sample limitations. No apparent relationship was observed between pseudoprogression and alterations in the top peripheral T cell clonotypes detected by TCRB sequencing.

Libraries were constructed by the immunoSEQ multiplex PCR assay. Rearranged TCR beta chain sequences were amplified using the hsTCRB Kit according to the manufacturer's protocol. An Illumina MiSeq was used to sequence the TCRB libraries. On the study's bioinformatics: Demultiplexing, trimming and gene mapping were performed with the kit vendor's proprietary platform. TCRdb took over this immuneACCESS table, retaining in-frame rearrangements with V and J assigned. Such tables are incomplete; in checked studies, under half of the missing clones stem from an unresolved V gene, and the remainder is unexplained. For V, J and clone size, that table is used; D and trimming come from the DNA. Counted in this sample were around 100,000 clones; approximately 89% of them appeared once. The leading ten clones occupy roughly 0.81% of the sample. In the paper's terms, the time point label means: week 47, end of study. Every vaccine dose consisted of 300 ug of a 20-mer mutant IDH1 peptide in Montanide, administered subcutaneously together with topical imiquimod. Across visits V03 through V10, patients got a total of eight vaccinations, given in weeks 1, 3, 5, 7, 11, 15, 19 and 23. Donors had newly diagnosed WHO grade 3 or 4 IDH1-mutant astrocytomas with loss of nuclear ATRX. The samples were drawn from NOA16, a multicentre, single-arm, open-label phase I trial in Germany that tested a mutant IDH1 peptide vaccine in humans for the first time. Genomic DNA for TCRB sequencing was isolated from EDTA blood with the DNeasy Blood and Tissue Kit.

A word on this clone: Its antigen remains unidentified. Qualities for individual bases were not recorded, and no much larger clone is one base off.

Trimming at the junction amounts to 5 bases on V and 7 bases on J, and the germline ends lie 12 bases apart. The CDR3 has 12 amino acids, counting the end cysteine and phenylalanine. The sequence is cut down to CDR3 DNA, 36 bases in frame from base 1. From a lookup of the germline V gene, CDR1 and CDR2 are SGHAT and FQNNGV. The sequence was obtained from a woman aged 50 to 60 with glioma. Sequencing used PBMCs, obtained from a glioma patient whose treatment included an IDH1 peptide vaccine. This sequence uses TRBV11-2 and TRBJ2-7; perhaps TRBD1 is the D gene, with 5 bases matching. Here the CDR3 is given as CASSAGAMEQYF. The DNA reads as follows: TGTGCCAGCAGCGCTGGGGCCATGGAGCAGTACTTC.